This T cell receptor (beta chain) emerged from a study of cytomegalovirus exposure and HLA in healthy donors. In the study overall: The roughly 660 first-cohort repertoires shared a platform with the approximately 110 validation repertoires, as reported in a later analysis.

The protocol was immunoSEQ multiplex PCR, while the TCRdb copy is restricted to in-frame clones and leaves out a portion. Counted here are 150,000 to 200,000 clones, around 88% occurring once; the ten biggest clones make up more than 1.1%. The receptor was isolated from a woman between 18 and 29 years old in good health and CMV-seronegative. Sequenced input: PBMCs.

CDR3 in DNA: TGCGCCAGCAGCCGGGACAGCCACACTGAAGCTTTCTTT. Encoded protein: CASSRDSHTEAFF. V is TRBV23-1 and J is TRBJ1-1; 7 bases map to TRBD1. TRBV23-1 is an ORF for which the function is uncertain. The CDR3 is 13 residues long. J gave up 3 bases and V 6 bases, and 4 bases lay outside the gene matches.